The clone carrying this T cell receptor (beta chain) was counted many times. This sample is part of a study of neurological immune-mediated disorders. Germline CDR1 is SGDLS and CDR2 is YYNGEE. The CDR3 consists of 14 residues. Trimming removed 4 bases at V and 5 bases at J, with 15 bases between. Stated time point: longitudinal time-point 1 (baseline). TCRdb ran MiXCR on the 5' RACE reads and lists one entry per CDR3 protein. The sample consists of about 50,000 distinct CDR3 sequences, over 8% of them appearing once. The rearrangement links TRBV9 to TRBJ1-1; tentative D call: TRBD1 (6 bases). This clonotype originated in a woman aged 40 to 50 in good health. Input material: PBMCs. The CDR3 DNA reads TGTGCCAGCAGCACCAAACAGGGAGGGACTGAAGCTTTCTTT. It yields the protein CASSTKQGGTEAFF.